The 11 T cell receptor beta chains reported below all come from one sample, sequenced in a study of shared clonotypes between healthy human individuals (TCRdb year 2020). The protocol used for the library was the immunoSEQ multiplex PCR assay. TCRdb took over this immuneACCESS table, retaining in-frame rearrangements with V and J assigned. Such tables are incomplete; in checked studies, under half of the missing clones stem from an unresolved V gene, and the remainder is unexplained. This sample lists around 430,000 clones; around 79% were detected once. Of the sample, less than 15% is held by the ten largest clones. The sequenced material came from PBMCs. The receptors were sampled from a woman aged 40 to 50 in good health. Some clones in this sample may be carry-over from other donors' samples.

The CDR3 protein is CASSPTTRLAGGRFF. The CDR3 coding sequence is TGTGCCAGCAGCCCAACAACCAGACTAGCGGGAGGTCGGTTCTTC. The chain has TRBV7-9 and TRBJ2-1, with TRBD2 matching over 13 bases. The CDR3 spans 15 residues. Trimming cost V 5 bases and J 15 bases; bases outside gene matches: 13. Germline lookup yields CDR1 SEHNR and CDR2 FQNEAQ (reference sequence).

This clone was seen only once. The rearrangement uses TRBV18 and TRBJ2-1; TRBD2 might be the D (5 bases). The germline CDR1 and CDR2 sequences are KGHSH and LQKENI. The CDR3 is 15 amino acids. The germline V and J ends were trimmed by 3 bases and 10 bases, with 19 bases remaining between them. The CDR3 loop reads CASSPSWTRHEEQFF. In nucleotides, the CDR3 is TGTGCCAGCTCACCGTCTTGGACTCGGCACGAGGAGCAGTTCTTC.

CDR3 DNA sequence: TGTGCCAGCAGTTTTCCGACAGTGAGCTACGAGCAGTACTTC. Translated: CASSFPTVSYEQYF. V is TRBV28 and J is TRBJ2-5; TRBD1 might be the D (5 bases). Matching the DNA end better, TRBJ2-7 makes the J call doubtful. From germline, CDR1 is MDHEN and CDR2 SYDVKM. The CDR3 has 14 residues.

The rearrangement links TRBV12-5 to TRBJ2-2; 8 nucleotides agree with TRBD1. The junction had 7 bases not matched to a gene; V was cut back by 7 bases and J by 0 bases. The CDR3 runs 16 residues. Looked up from germline, CDR1 is LGHNT and CDR2 is FRNRAP. The CDR3 reads CASAPGTGANTGELFF. CDR3 DNA: TGTGCTAGTGCCCCAGGGACAGGAGCGAACACCGGGGAGCTGTTTTTT.

This clone was observed a handful of times. The chain joins TRBV10-2 to TRBJ1-1, with D perhaps matching TRBD1 (6 bases). CDR1 and CDR2 from the germline V gene are WSHSY and SAAADI. Trimming pared 3 bases from V and 5 bases from J, leaving 10 bases between. There are 13 residues in the CDR3. Here the CDR3 DNA reads TGCGCCAGCAGTGATCGGGGGCGTACTGAAGCTTTCTTT. Translated, it gives CASSDRGRTEAFF.

The V and J genes are TRBV18 and TRBJ2-5; the D call may be TRBD1 or TRBD2 (7 bases each). Germline CDR1 and CDR2: KGHSH and LQKENI. Deletions cut 6 bases from V and 5 bases from J, with 13 bases between. This CDR3 has 13 residues. CDR3 sequence (DNA): TGTGCCAGCTCCCGACAGGGAGGGGAGACCCAGTACTTC. It is translated as CASSRQGGETQYF.

This clone was seen a handful of times. The CDR3: CASSFPPRRPSYEQYF. The CDR3 coding sequence is TGTGCCAGCAGTTTCCCCCCGAGGCGCCCCTCCTACGAGCAGTACTTC. The rearrangement uses TRBV28 and TRBJ2-7; D is undetermined. Trimming took off 3 bases at V and 0 bases at J, with 15 bases between the two ends. Germline V lookup: CDR1 MDHEN, CDR2 SYDVKM. The CDR3 sequence is 16 residues long.

V is TRBV10-3 and J is TRBJ2-7; 8 positions match TRBD1. CDR1 is ENHRY and CDR2 is SYGVKD in the germline V gene. Trimming took 7 bases from V and 4 from J; bases not matched to a gene: 9. The CDR3 consists of 14 residues. The CDR3 loop reads CAINRGQGAYEQYF. CDR3 nucleotides: TGTGCCATCAACCGGGGGCAGGGGGCGTACGAGCAGTACTTC.

The rearrangement links TRBV7-9 to TRBJ1-1, with 7 nucleotides matching TRBD1. J was trimmed by 11 bases and V by 5 bases; bases with no gene match: 8. The germline CDR1 and CDR2 sequences are SEHNR and FQNEAQ (reference sequence). The CDR3 runs 12 residues. The CDR3 reads CASSPRDRRAFF. In DNA form, the CDR3 reads TGTGCCAGCAGCCCCCGGGACAGACGGGCTTTCTTT.

In this sample, this clone turned up once. V is TRBV5-4 and J is TRBJ2-1, with 10 bases identical to TRBD1. Trimming at V came to 3 bases and at J to 8 bases, leaving 2 bases not matched to a gene. This CDR3 spans 13 amino acids. CDR1 and CDR2 from the germline V gene are SGHNT and YYREEE (reference sequence). The CDR3, as DNA: TGTGCCAGCAGCTGGGACAGGGGTGATGAGCAGTTCTTC. It specifies CASSWDRGDEQFF.

This clone was observed many times. CDR3 loop: CASSEPGQGVYGYTF. In DNA, the CDR3 is TGTGCCAGCAGTGAACCGGGACAGGGGGTCTATGGCTACACCTTC. The rearrangement joins TRBV2 to TRBJ1-2; the match to TRBD1 covers 11 bases. The CDR3 has 15 residues. The germline CDR1 and CDR2 sequences are SNHLY and FYNNEI. The junction had 3 bases not matched to a gene; V was cut back by 2 bases and J by 4 bases.